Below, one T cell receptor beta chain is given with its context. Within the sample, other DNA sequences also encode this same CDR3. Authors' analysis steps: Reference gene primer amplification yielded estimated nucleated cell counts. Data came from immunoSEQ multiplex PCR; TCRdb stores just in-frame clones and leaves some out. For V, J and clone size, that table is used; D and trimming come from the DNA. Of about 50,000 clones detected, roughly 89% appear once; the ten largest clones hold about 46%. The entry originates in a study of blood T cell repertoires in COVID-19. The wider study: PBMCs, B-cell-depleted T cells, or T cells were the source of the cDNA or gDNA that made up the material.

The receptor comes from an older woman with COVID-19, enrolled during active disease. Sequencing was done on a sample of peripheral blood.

This chain's CDR3 is CASSLDRANTEAFF. CDR3 in DNA: TGCGCCAGCAGCTTGGACAGGGCGAACACTGAAGCTTTCTTT. This sequence joins TRBV5-1 and TRBJ1-1, with D perhaps matching TRBD1 (6 bases). CDR3 size: 14 residues. Looked up from germline, CDR1 is SGHRS and CDR2 is YFSETQ. V lost 0 bases to trimming and J lost 1 base, with 7 bases between them.